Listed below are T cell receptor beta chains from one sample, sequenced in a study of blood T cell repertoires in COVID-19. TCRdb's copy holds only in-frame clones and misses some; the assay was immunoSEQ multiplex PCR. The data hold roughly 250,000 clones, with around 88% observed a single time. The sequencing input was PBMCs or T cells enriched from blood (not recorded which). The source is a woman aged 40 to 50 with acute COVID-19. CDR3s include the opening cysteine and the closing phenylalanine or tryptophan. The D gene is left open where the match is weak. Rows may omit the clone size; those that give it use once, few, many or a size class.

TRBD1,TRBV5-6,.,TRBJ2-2,CASSLRWTGGPGELFF,TGTGCCAGCAGCTTGCGCTGGACAGGGGGCCCCGGGGAGCTGTTTTTT
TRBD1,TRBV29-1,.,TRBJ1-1,CSGGQDYEAFF,TGCAGCGGGGGACAGGACTACGAAGCTTTCTTT
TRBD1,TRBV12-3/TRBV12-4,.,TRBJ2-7,CASSESGGLEQYF,TGTGCCAGCAGCGAATCAGGGGGTCTCGAGCAGTACTTC
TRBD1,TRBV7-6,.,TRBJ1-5,CASSSEGQNQPQHF,TGTGCCAGCAGCTCCGAGGGACAGAATCAGCCCCAGCATTTT
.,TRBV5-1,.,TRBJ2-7,CASSLAMAGNSYEQYF,TGCGCCAGCAGCTTGGCCATGGCCGGGAACTCCTACGAGCAGTACTTC
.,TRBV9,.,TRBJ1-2,CASSPVGTGYGYTF,TGTGCCAGCAGCCCGGTCGGTACAGGGTATGGCTACACCTTC
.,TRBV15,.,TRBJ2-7,CATSRGADEQYF,TGTGCCACCAGCAGAGGGGCTGACGAGCAGTACTTC
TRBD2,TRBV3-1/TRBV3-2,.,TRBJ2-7,CASSHRLAGAGRPYEQYF,TGTGCCAGCAGCCATCGACTAGCGGGAGCAGGAAGACCCTACGAGCAGTACTTC
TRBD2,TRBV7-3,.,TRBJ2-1,CASSLSSGSNEQFF,TGTGCCAGCAGCTTAAGTAGCGGGAGCAATGAGCAGTTCTTC
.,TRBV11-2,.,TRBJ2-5,CASSLLSGEETQYF,TGTGCCAGCAGCTTACTTTCGGGGGAAGAGACCCAGTACTTC
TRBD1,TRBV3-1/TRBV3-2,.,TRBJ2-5,CASSQGTGGTQETQYF,TGTGCCAGCAGCCAAGGGACAGGGGGTACCCAAGAGACCCAGTACTTC
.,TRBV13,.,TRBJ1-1,CASSLGEGSEAFF,TGTGCCAGCAGCTTAGGAGAGGGTTCTGAAGCTTTCTTT
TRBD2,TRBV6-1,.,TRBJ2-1,CASSEVTSGSHEQFF,TGTGCCAGCAGTGAAGTCACTAGCGGGAGCCATGAGCAGTTCTTC
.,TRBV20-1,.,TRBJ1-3,CSASSLNKRGPSGNTIYF,TGCAGTGCTAGTTCTTTAAACAAGCGGGGGCCCTCTGGAAACACCATATATTTT
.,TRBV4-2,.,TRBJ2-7,CASSHALSSYEQYF,TGTGCCAGCAGCCATGCGCTCTCCTCCTACGAGCAGTACTTC
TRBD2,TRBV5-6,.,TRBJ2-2,CASFPSGTRGTGELFF,TGTGCCAGCTTCCCTTCCGGGACTAGGGGCACCGGGGAGCTGTTTTTT
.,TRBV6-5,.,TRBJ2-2,CASSLGGPNTGELFF,TGTGCCAGCAGTTTAGGAGGGCCTAACACCGGGGAGCTGTTTTTT
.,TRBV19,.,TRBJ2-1,CASSDLTDSPYNEQFF,TGTGCCAGTAGTGACCTAACGGACTCCCCCTACAATGAGCAGTTCTTC
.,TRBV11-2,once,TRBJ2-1,CASSLVFANNEQFF,TGTGCCAGCAGCTTAGTCTTCGCGAACAATGAGCAGTTCTTC
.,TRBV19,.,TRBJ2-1,CASSNRETRNEQFF,TGTGCCAGTAGTAATCGGGAGACTCGCAATGAGCAGTTCTTC
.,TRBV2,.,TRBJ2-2,CASRSQNTGELFF,TGTGCCAGCAGGTCCCAGAACACCGGGGAGCTGTTTTTT
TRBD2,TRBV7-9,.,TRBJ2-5,CASTSGRAYETQYF,TGTGCCAGCACTAGCGGGAGGGCCTATGAGACCCAGTACTTC
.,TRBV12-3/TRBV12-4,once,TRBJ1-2,CACSGGYGYTF,TGTGCCTGCTCGGGAGGTTATGGCTACACCTTC
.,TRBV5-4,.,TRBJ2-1,CASSLERHANEQFF,TGTGCCAGCAGCTTGGAAAGACACGCCAATGAGCAGTTCTTC
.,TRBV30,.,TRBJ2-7,CAWSLGTRSYEQYF,TGTGCCTGGAGTCTCGGGACAAGGTCCTACGAGCAGTACTTC
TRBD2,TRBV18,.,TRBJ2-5,CASSPGTRPQETQYF,TGTGCCAGCTCACCTGGGACTAGGCCTCAAGAGACCCAGTACTTC
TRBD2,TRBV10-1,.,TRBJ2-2,CASWKLAENTGELFF,TGCGCCAGCTGGAAGCTAGCGGAGAACACCGGGGAGCTGTTTTTT
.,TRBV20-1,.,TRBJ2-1,CSAKRTNEQFF,TGCAGTGCTAAAAGGACTAATGAGCAGTTCTTC
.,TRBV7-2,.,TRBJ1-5,CASSLESKQPQHF,TGTGCCAGCAGCTTAGAATCTAAACAGCCCCAGCATTTT
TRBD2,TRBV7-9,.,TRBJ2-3,CASSLDGLAGDTQYF,TGTGCCAGCAGCTTAGACGGACTAGCGGGAGATACGCAGTATTTT
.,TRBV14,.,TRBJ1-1,CASSQPGDDTEAFF,TGTGCCAGCAGCCAACCCGGGGATGACACTGAAGCTTTCTTT
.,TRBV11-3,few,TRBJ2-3,CASSLDQGVRTDTQYF,TGTGCCAGCAGCTTAGATCAAGGGGTCCGCACAGATACGCAGTATTTT
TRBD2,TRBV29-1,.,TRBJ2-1,CSVGGLAGVGSYNEQFF,TGCAGCGTCGGAGGACTAGCGGGAGTAGGGTCCTACAATGAGCAGTTCTTC
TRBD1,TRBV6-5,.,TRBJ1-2,CASSRDRDYGYTF,TGTGCCAGTAGTCGGGACAGGGACTATGGCTACACCTTC
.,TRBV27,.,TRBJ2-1,CASNSRNEQFF,TGTGCCAGCAATAGTCGCAATGAGCAGTTCTTC
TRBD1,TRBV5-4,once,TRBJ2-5,CASSLDRGRETQYF,TGTGCCAGCAGCTTGGACAGGGGGCGGGAGACCCAGTACTTC
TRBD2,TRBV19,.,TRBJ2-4,CASSRDRLAGGGGKNIQYF,TGTGCCAGTAGCAGAGACAGACTAGCGGGAGGCGGAGGTAAAAACATTCAGTACTTC
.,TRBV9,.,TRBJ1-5,CASSVGSGAATDQPQHF,TGTGCCAGCAGCGTAGGGTCAGGGGCGGCGACGGATCAGCCCCAGCATTTT
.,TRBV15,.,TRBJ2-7,CATSREWGLAYEQYF,TGTGCCACCAGCAGAGAATGGGGTCTAGCTTACGAGCAGTACTTC
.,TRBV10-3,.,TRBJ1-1,CAISPSGEGSWDTEAFF,TGTGCCATCAGCCCCAGCGGCGAGGGATCGTGGGACACTGAAGCTTTCTTT
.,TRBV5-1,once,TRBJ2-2,CASNNDWPGELFF,TGCGCCAGCAACAACGACTGGCCCGGGGAGCTGTTTTTT
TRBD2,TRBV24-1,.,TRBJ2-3,CATSRAGTSTDTQYF,TGTGCCACCAGTAGAGCGGGAACTAGCACAGATACGCAGTATTTT
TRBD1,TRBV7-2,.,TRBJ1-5,CASRRDSRQPQHF,TGTGCCAGCAGGCGGGACAGTAGGCAGCCCCAGCATTTT
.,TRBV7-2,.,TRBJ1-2,CASSLGLNYGYTF,TGTGCCAGCAGCTTAGGTCTCAACTATGGCTACACCTTC
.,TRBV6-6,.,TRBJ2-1,CASSLSVRRNNEQFF,TGTGCCAGCAGCCTTAGCGTGAGGAGGAACAATGAGCAGTTCTTC
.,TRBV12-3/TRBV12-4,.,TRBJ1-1,CASSQHMNTEAFF,TGTGCCAGCAGTCAACATATGAACACTGAAGCTTTCTTT
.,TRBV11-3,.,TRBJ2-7,CASSLMSYEQYF,TGTGCCAGCAGCTTAATGAGCTACGAGCAGTACTTC
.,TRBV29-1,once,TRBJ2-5,CSAGRAETQYF,TGCAGCGCGGGACGCGCGGAGACCCAGTACTTC
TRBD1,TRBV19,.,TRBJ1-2,CASSMAQGSYGYTF,TGTGCCAGTAGTATGGCACAGGGGAGCTATGGCTACACCTTC
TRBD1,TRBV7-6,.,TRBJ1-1,CASSQHGQGNEAFF,TGTGCCAGCAGCCAGCATGGACAGGGAAATGAAGCTTTCTTT
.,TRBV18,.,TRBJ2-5,CASSPQTGGTETQYF,TGTGCCAGCTCACCACAAACCGGAGGTACAGAGACCCAGTACTTC